This TCR beta chain was identified in a study of T cells after yellow fever vaccination. Whole-study results and caveats: Weaker overall was a secondary response that nonetheless peaked faster, on day 5 versus 15. After the booster, roughly 96% of CD4 and roughly nine tenths of CD8 primary-response clones were re-detected. Researchers noted that a small share of clonotypes showed up in both CD4 and CD8 compartments.

UMIs were added to TCR cDNA along with a universal primer site when it was made by 5'RACE template switching. TCRdb processed the 5' RACE reads anew with MiXCR; each CDR3 protein has one entry. The data contain hundreds of thousands of distinct CDR3 sequences, roughly an eighth of them singletons. In its sample, this clonotype was seen many times. No antigen is known for it. This receptor was obtained from a man younger than 45 who received the YFV17D yellow fever vaccine. Sequencing used PBMCs, obtained on the day of the yellow fever booster vaccination.

CDR3 residues: CASSRLNTEAFF. The CDR3 nucleotides are TGTGCCAGCAGCAGATTGAACACTGAAGCTTTCTTT. The gene calls are TRBV7-2 and TRBJ1-1; no firm D call. The V end lost 5 bases, the J end lost 0 bases, and 4 bases lay between the germline ends. Germline V gene sequence: CDR1 SGHTA, CDR2 FQGNSA. CDR3 size: 12 residues.